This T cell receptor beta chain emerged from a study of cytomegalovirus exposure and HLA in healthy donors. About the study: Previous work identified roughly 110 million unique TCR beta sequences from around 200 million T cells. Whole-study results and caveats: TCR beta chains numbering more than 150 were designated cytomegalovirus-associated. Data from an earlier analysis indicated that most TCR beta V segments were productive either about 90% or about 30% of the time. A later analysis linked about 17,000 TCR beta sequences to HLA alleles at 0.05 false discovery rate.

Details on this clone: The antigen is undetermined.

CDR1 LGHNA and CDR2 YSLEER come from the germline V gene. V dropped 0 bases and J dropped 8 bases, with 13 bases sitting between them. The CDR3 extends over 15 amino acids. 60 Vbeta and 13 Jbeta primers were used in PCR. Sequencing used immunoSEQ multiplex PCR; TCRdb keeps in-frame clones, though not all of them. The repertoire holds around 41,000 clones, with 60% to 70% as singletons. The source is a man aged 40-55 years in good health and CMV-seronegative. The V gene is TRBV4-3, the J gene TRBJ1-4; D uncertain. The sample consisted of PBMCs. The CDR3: CASSQDLLPREKLFF. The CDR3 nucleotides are TGCGCCAGCAGCCAAGATCTACTCCCTCGAGAAAAACTGTTTTTT.